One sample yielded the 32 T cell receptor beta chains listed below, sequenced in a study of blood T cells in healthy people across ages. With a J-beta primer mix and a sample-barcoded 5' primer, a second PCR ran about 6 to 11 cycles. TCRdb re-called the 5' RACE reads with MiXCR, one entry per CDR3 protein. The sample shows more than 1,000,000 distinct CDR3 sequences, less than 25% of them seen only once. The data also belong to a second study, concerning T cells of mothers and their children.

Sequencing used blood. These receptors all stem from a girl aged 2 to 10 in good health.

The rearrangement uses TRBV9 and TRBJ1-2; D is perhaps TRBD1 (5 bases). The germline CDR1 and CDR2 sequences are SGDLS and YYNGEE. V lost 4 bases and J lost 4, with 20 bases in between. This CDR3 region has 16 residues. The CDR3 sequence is CASSPIPGGSSYGYTF. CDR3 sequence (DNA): TGTGCCAGCAGCCCCATCCCGGGGGGGTCCTCCTATGGCTACACCTTC.

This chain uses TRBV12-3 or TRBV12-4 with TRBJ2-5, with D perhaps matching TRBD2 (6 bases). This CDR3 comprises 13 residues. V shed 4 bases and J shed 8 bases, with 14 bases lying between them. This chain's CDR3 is CASSSVEGETQYF. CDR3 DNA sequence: TGTGCCAGCAGTTCCGTGGAGGGTGAAACCCAGTACTTC.

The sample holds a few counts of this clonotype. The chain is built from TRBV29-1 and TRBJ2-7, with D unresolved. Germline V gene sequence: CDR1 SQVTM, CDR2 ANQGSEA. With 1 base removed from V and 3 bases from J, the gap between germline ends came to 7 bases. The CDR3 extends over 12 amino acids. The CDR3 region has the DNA TGCAGCGTTGAAGGGGGAAACTACGAGCAGTACTTC. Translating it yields CSVEGGNYEQYF.

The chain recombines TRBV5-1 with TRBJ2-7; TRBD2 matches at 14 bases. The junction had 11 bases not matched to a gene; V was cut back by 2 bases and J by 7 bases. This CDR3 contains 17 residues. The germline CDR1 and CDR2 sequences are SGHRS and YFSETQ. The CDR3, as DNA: TGCGCCAGCAGCTTAGCGCCCGCGGGACTAGCGGGAGATGAGCAGTACTTC. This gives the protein CASSLAPAGLAGDEQYF.

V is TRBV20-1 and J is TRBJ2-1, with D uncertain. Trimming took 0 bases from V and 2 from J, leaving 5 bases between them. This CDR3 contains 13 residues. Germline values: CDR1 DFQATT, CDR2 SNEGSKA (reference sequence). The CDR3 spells CSARDLAYNEQFF. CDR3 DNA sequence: TGCAGTGCTAGAGATCTCGCCTACAATGAGCAGTTCTTC.

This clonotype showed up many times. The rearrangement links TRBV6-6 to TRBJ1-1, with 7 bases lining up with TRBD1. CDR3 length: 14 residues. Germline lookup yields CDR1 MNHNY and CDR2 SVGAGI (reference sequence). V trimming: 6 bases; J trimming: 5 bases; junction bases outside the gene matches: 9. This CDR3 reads CASSIQGGETEAFF. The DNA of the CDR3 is TGTGCCAGCAGCATTCAGGGGGGTGAGACTGAAGCTTTCTTT.

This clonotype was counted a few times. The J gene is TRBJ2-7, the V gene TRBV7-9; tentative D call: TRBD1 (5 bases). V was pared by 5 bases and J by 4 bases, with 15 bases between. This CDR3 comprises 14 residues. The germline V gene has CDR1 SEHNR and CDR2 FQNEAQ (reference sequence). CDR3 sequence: CASSPGRGNYEQYF. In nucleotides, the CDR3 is TGTGCCAGCAGCCCCGGAAGGGGAAATTACGAGCAGTACTTC.

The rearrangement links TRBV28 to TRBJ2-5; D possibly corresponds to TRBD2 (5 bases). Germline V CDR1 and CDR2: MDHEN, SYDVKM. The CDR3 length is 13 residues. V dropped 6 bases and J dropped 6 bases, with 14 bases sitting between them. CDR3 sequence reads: CASRPTRVQTQYF. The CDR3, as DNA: TGTGCCAGCAGACCCACTAGGGTGCAGACCCAGTACTTC.

CDR3: CANLKRMNTEAFF. The CDR3 bases are TGTGCCAACCTTAAACGAATGAACACTGAAGCTTTCTTT. The chain has TRBV2 and TRBJ1-1; D is undetermined. This CDR3 is 13 amino acids long. CDR1 SNHLY and CDR2 FYNNEI come from the germline V gene. Deletions cut 10 bases from V and 0 bases from J, with 12 bases between.

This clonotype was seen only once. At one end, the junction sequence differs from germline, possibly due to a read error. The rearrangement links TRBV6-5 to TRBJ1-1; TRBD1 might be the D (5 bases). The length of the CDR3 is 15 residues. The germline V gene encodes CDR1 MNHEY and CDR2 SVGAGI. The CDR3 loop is CAGSYSSGDNTEAFF. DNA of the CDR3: TGTGCCGGCAGTTACTCGTCCGGGGACAACACTGAAGCTTTCTTT.

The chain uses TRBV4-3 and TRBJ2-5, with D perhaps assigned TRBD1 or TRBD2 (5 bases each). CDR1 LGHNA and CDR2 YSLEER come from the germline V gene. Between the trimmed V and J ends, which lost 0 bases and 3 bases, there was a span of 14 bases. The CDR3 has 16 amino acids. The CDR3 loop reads CASSQEVKRGEETQYF. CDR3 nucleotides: TGCGCCAGCAGCCAAGAAGTTAAGAGGGGAGAAGAGACCCAGTACTTC.

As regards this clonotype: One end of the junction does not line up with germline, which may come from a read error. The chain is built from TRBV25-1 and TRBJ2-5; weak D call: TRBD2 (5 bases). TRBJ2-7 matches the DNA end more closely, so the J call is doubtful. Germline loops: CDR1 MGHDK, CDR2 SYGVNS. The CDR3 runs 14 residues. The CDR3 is CACSESGWWDEQYF. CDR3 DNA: TGTGCCTGCAGTGAATCGGGGTGGTGGGACGAGCAGTACTTC.

Here the CDR3 reads CASSLFGPGEQYF. In DNA, the CDR3 is TGTGCCAGCAGCTTATTTGGTCCCGGCGAGCAGTACTTC. The V gene is TRBV7-9, the J gene TRBJ2-7; the D is unclear. V lost 2 bases, J lost 6 bases, and 11 bases lay in between. Germline V lookup: CDR1 SEHNR, CDR2 FQNEAQ (reference sequence). The CDR3 is 13 residues long.

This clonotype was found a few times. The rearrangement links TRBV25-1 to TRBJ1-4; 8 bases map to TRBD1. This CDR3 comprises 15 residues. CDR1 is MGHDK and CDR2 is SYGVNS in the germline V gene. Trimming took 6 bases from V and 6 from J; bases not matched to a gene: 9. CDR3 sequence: CASSPGRQGYEKLFF. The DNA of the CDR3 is TGTGCCAGCAGCCCTGGCAGACAGGGGTATGAAAAACTGTTTTTT.

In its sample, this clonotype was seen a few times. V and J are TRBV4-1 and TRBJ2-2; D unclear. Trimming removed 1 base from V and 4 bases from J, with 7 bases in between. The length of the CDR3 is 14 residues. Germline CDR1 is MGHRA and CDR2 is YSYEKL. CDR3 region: CASSQVGSTGELFF. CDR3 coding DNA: TGCGCCAGCAGCCAAGTAGGTAGCACCGGGGAGCTGTTTTTT.

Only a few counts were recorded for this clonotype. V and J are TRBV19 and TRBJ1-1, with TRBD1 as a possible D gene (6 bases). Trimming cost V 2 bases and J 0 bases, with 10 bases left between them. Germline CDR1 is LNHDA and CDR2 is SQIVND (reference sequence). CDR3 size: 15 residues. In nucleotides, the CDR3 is TGTGCCAGTAGTATATTTACAGGGATGAACACTGAAGCTTTCTTT. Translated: CASSIFTGMNTEAFF.

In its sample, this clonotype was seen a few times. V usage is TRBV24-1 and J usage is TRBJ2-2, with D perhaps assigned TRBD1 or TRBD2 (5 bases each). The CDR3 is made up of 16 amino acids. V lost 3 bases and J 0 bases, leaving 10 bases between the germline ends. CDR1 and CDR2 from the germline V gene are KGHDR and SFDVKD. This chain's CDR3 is CATSDLGTSNTGELFF. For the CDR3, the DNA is TGTGCCACCAGTGATCTCGGGACGTCGAACACCGGGGAGCTGTTTTTT.

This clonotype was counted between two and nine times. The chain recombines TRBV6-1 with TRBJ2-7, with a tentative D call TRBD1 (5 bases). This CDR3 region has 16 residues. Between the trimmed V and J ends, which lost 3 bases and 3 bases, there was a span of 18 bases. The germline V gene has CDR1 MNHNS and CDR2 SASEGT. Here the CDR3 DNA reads TGTGCCAGCAGTGATGACAGAAGAGTTAGTTTCTACGAGCAGTACTTC. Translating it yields CASSDDRRVSFYEQYF.

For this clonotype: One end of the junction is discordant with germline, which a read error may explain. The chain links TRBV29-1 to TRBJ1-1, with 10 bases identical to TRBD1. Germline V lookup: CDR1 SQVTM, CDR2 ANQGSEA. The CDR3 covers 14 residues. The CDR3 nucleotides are TGCAGCGTTGATATGGGGACAGGGGATACTGGAGCTTTCTTT. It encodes CSVDMGTGDTGAFF.

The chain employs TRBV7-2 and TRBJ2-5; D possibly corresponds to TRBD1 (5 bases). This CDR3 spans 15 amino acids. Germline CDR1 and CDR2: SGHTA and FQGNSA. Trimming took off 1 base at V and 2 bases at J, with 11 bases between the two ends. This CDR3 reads CASSLEFRVQETQYF. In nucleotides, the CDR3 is TGTGCCAGCAGCTTAGAGTTCAGGGTTCAAGAGACCCAGTACTTC. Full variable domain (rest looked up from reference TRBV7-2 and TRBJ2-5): GAGVSQSPSNKVTEKGKDVELRCDPISGHTALYWYRQSLGQGLEFLIYFQGNSAPDKSGLPSDRFSAERTGGSVSTLTIQRTQQEDSAVYLCASSLEFRVQETQYFGPGTRLLVL.

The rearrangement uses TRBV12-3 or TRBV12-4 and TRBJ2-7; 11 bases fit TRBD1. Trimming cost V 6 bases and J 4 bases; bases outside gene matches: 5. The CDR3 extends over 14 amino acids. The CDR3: CASRVGQGAYEQYF. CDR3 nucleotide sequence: TGTGCCAGCAGGGTAGGACAGGGGGCGTACGAGCAGTACTTC.

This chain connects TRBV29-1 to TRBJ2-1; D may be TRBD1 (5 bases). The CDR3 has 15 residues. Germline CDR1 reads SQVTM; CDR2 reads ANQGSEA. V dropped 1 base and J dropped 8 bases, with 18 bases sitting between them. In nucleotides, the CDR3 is TGCAGCGTTGAAGGAATTGCAGGGATCCGGGATGAGCAGTTCTTC. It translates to CSVEGIAGIRDEQFF.

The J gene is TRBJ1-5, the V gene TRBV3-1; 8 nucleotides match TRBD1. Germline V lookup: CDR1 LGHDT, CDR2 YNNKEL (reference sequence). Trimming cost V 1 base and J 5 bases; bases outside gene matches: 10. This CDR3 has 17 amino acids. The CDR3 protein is CASSQGVSLTGDQPQHF. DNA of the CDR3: TGTGCCAGCAGCCAAGGGGTTAGCCTGACAGGGGATCAGCCCCAGCATTTT.

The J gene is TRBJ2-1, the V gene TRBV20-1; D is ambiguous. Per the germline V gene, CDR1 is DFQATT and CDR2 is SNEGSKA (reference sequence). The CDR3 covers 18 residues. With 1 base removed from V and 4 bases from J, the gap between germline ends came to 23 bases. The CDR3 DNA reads TGCAGTGCTAGAGGTCCCCTTCCAAGCCAATCGTCATACAATGAGCAGTTCTTC. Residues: CSARGPLPSQSSYNEQFF.

This CDR3 is CASSVVEFRTTVKPQHF. In nucleotides, the CDR3 is TGTGCCAGCAGCGTAGTTGAGTTCCGAACCACTGTAAAGCCCCAGCATTTT. This rearrangement joins TRBV9 to TRBJ1-5, with unresolved D. The CDR3 has 17 amino acids. The V end lost 0 bases, the J end lost 8 bases, and 21 bases lay between the germline ends. Germline CDR1 is SGDLS and CDR2 is YYNGEE.

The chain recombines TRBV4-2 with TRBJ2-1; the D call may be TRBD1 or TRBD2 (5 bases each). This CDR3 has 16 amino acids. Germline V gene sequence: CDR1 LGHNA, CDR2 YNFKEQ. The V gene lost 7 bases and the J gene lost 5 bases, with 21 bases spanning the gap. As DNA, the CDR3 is TGTGCCAGCAACCACCTGGGGGTCCATTTTGACAATGAGCAGTTCTTC. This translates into CASNHLGVHFDNEQFF.

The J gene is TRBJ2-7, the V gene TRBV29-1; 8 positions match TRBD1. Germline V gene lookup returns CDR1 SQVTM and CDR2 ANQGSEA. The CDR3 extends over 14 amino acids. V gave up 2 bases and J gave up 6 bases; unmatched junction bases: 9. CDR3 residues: CSVEYLARGPEQYF. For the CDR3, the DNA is TGCAGCGTTGAATATCTGGCCAGGGGGCCCGAGCAGTACTTC.

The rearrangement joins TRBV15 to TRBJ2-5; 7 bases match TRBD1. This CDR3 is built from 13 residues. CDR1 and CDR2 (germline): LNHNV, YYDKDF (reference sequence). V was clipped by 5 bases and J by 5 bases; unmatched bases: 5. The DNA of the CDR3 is TGTGCCACCAGCGGGACAGTCGAGGAGACCCAGTACTTC. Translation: CATSGTVEETQYF.

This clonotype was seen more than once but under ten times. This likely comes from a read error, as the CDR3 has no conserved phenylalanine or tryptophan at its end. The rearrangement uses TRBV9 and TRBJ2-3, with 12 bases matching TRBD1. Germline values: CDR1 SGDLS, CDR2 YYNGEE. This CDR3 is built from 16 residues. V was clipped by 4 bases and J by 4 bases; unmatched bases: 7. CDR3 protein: CASSTPGTGGADTQYL. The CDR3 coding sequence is TGTGCCAGCAGCACACCCGGGACAGGGGGCGCAGATACGCAGTATCTT.

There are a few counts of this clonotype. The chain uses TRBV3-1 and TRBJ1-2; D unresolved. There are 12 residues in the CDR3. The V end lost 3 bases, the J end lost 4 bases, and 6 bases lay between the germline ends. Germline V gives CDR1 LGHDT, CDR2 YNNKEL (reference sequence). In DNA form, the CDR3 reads TGTGCCAGCAGCCATGAACTCTATGGCTACACCTTC. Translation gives CASSHELYGYTF. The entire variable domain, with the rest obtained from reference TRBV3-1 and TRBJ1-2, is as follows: DTAVSQTPKYLVTQMGNDKSIKCEQNLGHDTMYWYKQDSKKFLKIMFSYNNKELIINETVPNRFSPKSPDKAHLNLHINSLELGDSAVYFCASSHELYGYTFGSGTRLTVV.

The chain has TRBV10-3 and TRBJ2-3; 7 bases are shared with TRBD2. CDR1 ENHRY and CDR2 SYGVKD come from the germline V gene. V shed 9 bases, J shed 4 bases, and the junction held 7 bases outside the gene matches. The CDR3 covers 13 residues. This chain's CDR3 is CAMTSRIADTQYF. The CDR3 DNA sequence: TGTGCCATGACTAGCAGGATCGCAGATACGCAGTATTTT.

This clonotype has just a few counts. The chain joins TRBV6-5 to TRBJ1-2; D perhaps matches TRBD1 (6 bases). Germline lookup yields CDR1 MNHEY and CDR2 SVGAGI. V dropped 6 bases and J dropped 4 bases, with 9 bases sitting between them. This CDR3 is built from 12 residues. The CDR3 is CASRGTSYGYTF. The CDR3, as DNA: TGTGCCAGCAGGGGGACAAGCTATGGCTACACCTTC.